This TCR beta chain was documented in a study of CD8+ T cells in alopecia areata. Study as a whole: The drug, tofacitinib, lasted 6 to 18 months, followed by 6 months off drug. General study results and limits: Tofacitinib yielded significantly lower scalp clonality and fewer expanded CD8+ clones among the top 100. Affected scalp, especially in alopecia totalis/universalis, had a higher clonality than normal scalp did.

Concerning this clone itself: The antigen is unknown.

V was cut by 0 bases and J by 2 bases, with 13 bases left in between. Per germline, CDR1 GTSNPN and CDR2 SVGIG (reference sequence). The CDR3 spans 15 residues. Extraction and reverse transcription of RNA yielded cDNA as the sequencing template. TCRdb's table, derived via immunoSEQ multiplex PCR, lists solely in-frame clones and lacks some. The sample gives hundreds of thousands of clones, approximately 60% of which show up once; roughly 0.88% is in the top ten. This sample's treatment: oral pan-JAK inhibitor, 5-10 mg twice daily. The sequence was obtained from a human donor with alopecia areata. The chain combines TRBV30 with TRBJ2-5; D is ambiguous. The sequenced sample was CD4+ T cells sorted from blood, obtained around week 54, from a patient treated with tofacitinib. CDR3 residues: CAWSVPRKGQETQYF. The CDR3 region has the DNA TGTGCCTGGAGTGTACCCAGGAAAGGGCAAGAGACCCAGTACTTC.